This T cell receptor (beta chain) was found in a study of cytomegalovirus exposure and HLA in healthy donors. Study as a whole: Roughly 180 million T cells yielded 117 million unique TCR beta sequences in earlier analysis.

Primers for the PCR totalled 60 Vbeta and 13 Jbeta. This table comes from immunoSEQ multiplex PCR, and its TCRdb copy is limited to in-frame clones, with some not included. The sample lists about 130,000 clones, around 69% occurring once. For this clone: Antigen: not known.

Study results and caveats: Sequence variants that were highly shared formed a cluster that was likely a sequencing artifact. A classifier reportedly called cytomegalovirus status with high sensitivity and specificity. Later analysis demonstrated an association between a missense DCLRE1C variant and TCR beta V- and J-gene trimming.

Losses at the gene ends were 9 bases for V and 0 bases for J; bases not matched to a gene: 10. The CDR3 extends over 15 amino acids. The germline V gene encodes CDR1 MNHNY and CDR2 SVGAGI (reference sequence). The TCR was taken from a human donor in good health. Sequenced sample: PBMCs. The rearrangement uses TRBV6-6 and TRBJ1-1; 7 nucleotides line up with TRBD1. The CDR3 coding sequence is TGTGCCAGTTCTAGGGGGCGCGTAGTGAACACTGAAGCTTTCTTT. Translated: CASSRGRVVNTEAFF.